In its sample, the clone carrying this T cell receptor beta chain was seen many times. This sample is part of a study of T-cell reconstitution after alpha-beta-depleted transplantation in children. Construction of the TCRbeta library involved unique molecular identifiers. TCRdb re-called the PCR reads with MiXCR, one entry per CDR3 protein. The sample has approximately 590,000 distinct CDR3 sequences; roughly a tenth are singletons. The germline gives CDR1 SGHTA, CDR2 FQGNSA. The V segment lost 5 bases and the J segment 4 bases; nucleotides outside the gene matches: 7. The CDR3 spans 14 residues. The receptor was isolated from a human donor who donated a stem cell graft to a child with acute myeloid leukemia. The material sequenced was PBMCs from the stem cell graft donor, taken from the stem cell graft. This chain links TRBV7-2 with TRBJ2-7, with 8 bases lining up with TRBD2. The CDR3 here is CASSNRLAKYEQYF. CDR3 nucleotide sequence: TGTGCCAGCAGCAACCGACTAGCGAAATACGAGCAGTACTTC.